This TCR beta chain was identified during a study of CD8 T cells in Susac syndrome. At the level of the study: Each patient with Susac syndrome, at the time of blood draw, was therapy-naive, on corticosteroids, or on intravenous immunoglobulin alone. Whole-study results and caveats: No clonal expansion appeared among CD4+ T cells in Susac patients.

While CD8+ and CD4+ T cells were isolated negatively, TEMRA cells were enriched by FACS. As to this clonotype: Its matching antigen is unknown.

Germline CDR1 is MNHEY and CDR2 is SVGAGI. The CDR3 covers 15 residues. V shed 3 bases and J 4 bases; nucleotides not matched to a gene: 3. It was with random hexamers that about 0.45 to 1 ug RNA was reverse transcribed. TCRdb re-derived calls from the immunoSEQ multiplex PCR reads in MiXCR, one entry per CDR3 protein. The data show over 150,000 distinct CDR3 sequences, with around 94% seen just once and about 0.1% held by the top ten. This clonotype originated in a human donor with Susac syndrome. The sequenced sample was CD4+ T cells from PBMCs. This rearrangement joins TRBV6-5 to TRBJ2-2; 9 positions agree with TRBD2. CDR3 DNA sequence: TGTGCCAGCAGTTATCGAGCGGGAGGCACCGGGGAGCTGTTTTTT. This gives the protein CASSYRAGGTGELFF.